One and the same sample provided the 27 T cell receptor beta chains below, sequenced in a study of shared clonotypes between healthy human individuals. Some clones are missing from TCRdb's copy, which holds only in-frame ones; the method was immunoSEQ multiplex PCR. The table records approximately 1,500,000 clones, 95% to 99% of them present only once. The sequenced material came from naive CD4+ T cells sorted from blood. The sample's subset: CD45RA+ positively selected. The source of these receptors is a young man in good health.

This sequence joins TRBV28 and TRBJ2-1; no clear D gene. The germline CDR1 and CDR2 sequences are MDHEN and SYDVKM. Between the trimmed V and J ends, which lost 5 bases and 4 bases, there was a span of 18 bases. This CDR3 has 16 residues. CDR3 sequence: CASSLLFAWGYNEQFF. In DNA form, the CDR3 reads TGTGCCAGCAGTCTCCTTTTTGCATGGGGTTACAATGAGCAGTTCTTC. The variable domain in full, completed from reference TRBV28 and TRBJ2-1, reads DVKVTQSSRYLVKRTGEKVFLECVQDMDHENMFWYRQDPGLGLRLIYFSYDVKMKEKGDIPEGYSVSREKKERFSLILESASTNQTSMYLCASSLLFAWGYNEQFFGPGTRLTVL.

The V call is TRBV6-4, the J call TRBJ2-7; D is possibly TRBD2 (5 bases). This CDR3 is built from 15 residues. Looked up from germline, CDR1 is MRHNA and CDR2 is SNTAGT. Trimming stripped 4 bases from V and 0 bases from J, with 13 bases between. CDR3 DNA sequence: TGTGCCAGCAGTGTCCAGGTGGGGAGCTCCTACGAGCAGTACTTC. Amino acid sequence: CASSVQVGSSYEQYF.

This chain connects TRBV5-1 to TRBJ2-7; 10 positions agree with TRBD2. CDR1 SGHRS and CDR2 YFSETQ come from the germline V gene. After removal of 4 bases from V and 3 bases from J, the junction contained 4 bases not matched to a gene. The CDR3 spans 14 residues. The CDR3 spells CASSTSGAVYEQYF. For the CDR3, the DNA is TGCGCCAGCAGCACTAGCGGGGCCGTCTACGAGCAGTACTTC.

The J gene is TRBJ1-1, the V gene TRBV5-1; 9 bases match TRBD1. Germline CDR1 and CDR2: SGHRS and YFSETQ. After removal of 4 bases from V and 1 base from J, the junction contained 2 bases not matched to a gene. The CDR3 runs to 14 residues. The chain's CDR3 is CASSKQGANTEAFF. CDR3 nucleotides: TGCGCCAGCAGCAAACAGGGGGCGAACACTGAAGCTTTCTTT.

On this clone: The sample holds other DNA sequences that translate to the same CDR3. The chain couples TRBV18 to TRBJ2-7; the match to TRBD1 covers 7 bases. Per the germline V gene, CDR1 is KGHSH and CDR2 is LQKENI. The V gene end was trimmed by 3 bases and the J gene end by 6 bases; junction bases not matched to a gene: 5. The CDR3 sequence is 13 residues long. CDR3 nucleotides: TGTGCCAGCTCACCGCAACAGGGGAGCGAGCAGTACTTC. Its protein is CASSPQQGSEQYF.

The chain uses TRBV6-6 and TRBJ2-3; 7 bases map to TRBD2. The germline CDR1 and CDR2 sequences are MNHNY and SVGAGI (reference sequence). CDR3 length: 14 amino acids. Trimming took 4 bases from V and 2 from J; bases not matched to a gene: 3. DNA for the CDR3: TGTGCCAGCAGTTTGGGACTACCCACAGATACGCAGTATTTT. Translating gives CASSLGLPTDTQYF.

The rearrangement links TRBV11-3 to TRBJ2-5, with a tentative D call TRBD2 (6 bases). Germline V gene data show CDR1 as SGHNT and CDR2 as YENEEA. V was clipped by 5 bases and J by 7 bases, with 20 bases between them. The CDR3 consists of 15 residues. For the CDR3, the DNA is TGTGCCAGCAGCCGCGGGACGGTAAACCTGGGGACCCAGTACTTC. This encodes CASSRGTVNLGTQYF.

The J gene is TRBJ2-3, the V gene TRBV19, with D unclear. The V gene's germline CDR1 is LNHDA and CDR2 SQIVND (reference sequence). The CDR3 spans 11 residues. CDR3 amino acids: CPLTETLTQYF. DNA for the CDR3: TGTCCTCTAACGGAGACCCTTACGCAGTATTTT.

The chain links TRBV5-1 to TRBJ2-3; 11 nucleotides match TRBD2. In germline, CDR1 is SGHRS, CDR2 YFSETQ. This CDR3 contains 16 residues. Trimming removed 4 bases from V and 3 bases from J; junction bases left unmatched: 7. Here the CDR3 reads CASSPVAGGWTDTQYF. CDR3 nucleotides: TGCGCCAGCAGCCCCGTAGCGGGAGGGTGGACAGATACGCAGTATTTT.

The rearrangement joins TRBV14 to TRBJ2-2; 9 bases are a match to TRBD1. The CDR3 is 16 residues long. The trim removed 3 bases at V and 2 bases at J, leaving 4 bases unmatched. The V gene's germline CDR1 is SGHDN and CDR2 FVKESK. The CDR3 loop is CASSHLQGANTGELFF. The CDR3 DNA reads TGTGCCAGCAGCCATTTACAGGGGGCCAACACCGGGGAGCTGTTTTTT.

J is TRBJ2-7 and V is TRBV28; D is unclear. Germline V lookup: CDR1 MDHEN, CDR2 SYDVKM. V was trimmed by 0 bases and J by 6 bases, leaving 18 bases between them. CDR3 size: 16 residues. CDR3 coding DNA: TGTGCCAGCAGTTTATGGGCACTGGTCCCCGCCCCCGAGCAGTACTTC. Protein: CASSLWALVPAPEQYF.

The chain is built from TRBV7-8 and TRBJ2-7; 11 bases are shared with TRBD1. CDR3 length equals 14 residues. J gave up 3 bases and V 6 bases, and 4 bases lay outside the gene matches. Germline-derived CDR1 and CDR2 are SGHVS and FQNEAQ. The CDR3 DNA is TGTGCCAGCAGTTGGGGACAGGGGGACTACGAGCAGTACTTC. Residues: CASSWGQGDYEQYF.

This rearrangement joins TRBV9 to TRBJ2-1; the match to TRBD2 covers 10 bases. Germline V lookup: CDR1 SGDLS, CDR2 YYNGEE. The J segment lost 10 bases and the V segment lost 0 bases, leaving 10 bases of the junction unmatched. The CDR3 has 16 residues. In DNA form, the CDR3 reads TGTGCCAGCAGCGTAGAACTAGCGGGACCCGGGGGAGAGCAGTTCTTC. Translating gives CASSVELAGPGGEQFF.

The chain recombines TRBV7-9 with TRBJ2-1; 7 bases are a match to TRBD1. The CDR3 extends over 15 amino acids. Per germline, CDR1 SEHNR and CDR2 FQNEAQ (reference sequence). Trimming cost V 6 bases and J 0 bases; bases outside gene matches: 5. CDR3 residues: CASRPGTVSYNEQFF. Here the CDR3 DNA reads TGTGCCAGCAGACCCGGGACAGTCTCCTACAATGAGCAGTTCTTC.

The chain uses TRBV19 and TRBJ2-3, with TRBD1 identical over 9 bases. V was clipped by 0 bases and J by 5 bases; unmatched bases: 9. In germline, CDR1 is LNHDA, CDR2 SQIVND (reference sequence). This CDR3 is 17 amino acids long. The CDR3 spells CASSIDARGTGLDTQYF. The CDR3 region has the DNA TGTGCCAGTAGTATAGACGCAAGAGGGACAGGGTTAGATACGCAGTATTTT.

The V gene is TRBV5-5, the J gene TRBJ2-7; a weak D match, TRBD1 (5 bases). CDR1 and CDR2 (germline): SGHKS, YYEKEE (reference sequence). The CDR3 contains 15 residues. Trimming left V 0 bases short and J 2 bases short, with 12 bases between. CDR3 amino acids: CASSLVQVPTYEQYF. CDR3 nucleotide sequence: TGTGCCAGCAGCTTGGTACAGGTCCCCACCTACGAGCAGTACTTC.

This clone is a singleton in its sample. The V call is TRBV18, the J call TRBJ1-3, with TRBD1 matching 7 bases. The V segment lost 2 bases and the J segment 10 bases; nucleotides outside the gene matches: 14. Germline assignment: CDR1 KGHSH and CDR2 LQKENI. The CDR3 spans 16 residues. DNA of the CDR3: TGTGCCAGCTCACCAGGAGGACAGGTCACGACTAATACCATATATTTT. It translates to CASSPGGQVTTNTIYF.

CDR3 protein: CAWQGTGVGGYTF. The CDR3 DNA reads as TGTGCCTGGCAAGGGACAGGGGTCGGTGGCTACACCTTC. This rearrangement joins TRBV30 to TRBJ1-2; 10 bases match TRBD1. The CDR3 sequence is 13 residues long. V shed 5 bases and J 7 bases; nucleotides not matched to a gene: 7. CDR1 GTSNPN and CDR2 SVGIG come from the germline V gene (reference sequence).

Comment on this clone: Other DNA sequences in this specimen translate into the identical CDR3. The chain uses TRBV5-4 and TRBJ2-7, with no clear D. This CDR3 has 14 amino acids. Germline CDR1 reads SGHNT; CDR2 reads YYREEE (reference sequence). With 0 bases removed from V and 2 bases from J, the gap between germline ends came to 9 bases. CDR3 region: CASSLAGRTYEQYF. CDR3 nucleotide sequence: TGTGCCAGCAGCTTGGCAGGCAGAACCTACGAGCAGTACTTC. Looking up the rest from reference TRBV5-4 and TRBJ2-7 gives the full variable domain: ETGVTQSPTHLIKTRGQQVTLRCSSQSGHNTVSWYQQALGQGPQFIFQYYREEENGRGNFPPRFSGLQFPNYSSELNVNALELDDSALYLCASSLAGRTYEQYFGPGTRLTVT.

The chain couples TRBV5-1 to TRBJ1-1, with 7 bases matching TRBD1. The CDR3 totals 14 residues. Germline CDR1 SGHRS, CDR2 YFSETQ. After removal of 4 bases from V and 1 base from J, the junction contained 4 bases not matched to a gene. CDR3 protein: CASSTDRRNTEAFF. CDR3 sequence (DNA): TGCGCCAGCAGCACGGACAGGAGGAACACTGAAGCTTTCTTT.

CDR3 bases: TGTGCCAGCAGTTCAACGGGACCCCAGGGCGAGCAGTACTTC. This encodes CASSSTGPQGEQYF. The chain uses TRBV27 and TRBJ2-7; the D call may be TRBD1 or TRBD2 (5 bases each). V was clipped by 4 bases and J by 6 bases, with 16 bases between them. Germline V gene data show CDR1 as MNHEY and CDR2 as SMNVEV (reference sequence). The CDR3 is 14 amino acids.

The chain uses TRBV11-1 and TRBJ2-1, with D uncertain. This CDR3 contains 12 residues. Germline V gene data show CDR1 as SGHAT and CDR2 as FQDESV (reference sequence). V shed 5 bases and J shed 12 bases, with 14 bases lying between them. The CDR3 region is CASSPPWELQFF. CDR3 in DNA: TGTGCCAGCAGCCCGCCCTGGGAATTGCAGTTCTTC.

The chain links TRBV7-9 to TRBJ1-1; tentatively, D is TRBD1 (5 bases). Deletions cut 1 base from V and 1 base from J, with 10 bases between. The CDR3 runs to 15 residues. Germline V gene lookup returns CDR1 SEHNR and CDR2 FQNEAQ (reference sequence). The CDR3 bases are TGTGCCAGCAGCTTAGTAGGGGAGAAGAACACTGAAGCTTTCTTT. Its protein product is CASSLVGEKNTEAFF.

V usage is TRBV29-1 and J usage is TRBJ2-5, with D uncertain. Looked up from germline, CDR1 is SQVTM and CDR2 is ANQGSEA. The germline V and J ends were trimmed by 5 bases and 0 bases, with 7 bases remaining between them. The CDR3 length is 12 residues. CDR3 protein: CSVIRYQETQYF. The DNA of the CDR3 is TGCAGCGTTATAAGGTACCAAGAGACCCAGTACTTC. The full variable domain, rest sourced from reference TRBV29-1 and TRBJ2-5, is SAVISQKPSRDICQRGTSLTIQCQVDSQVTMMFWYRQQPGQSLTLIATANQGSEATYESGFVIDKFPISRPNLTFSTLTVSNMSPEDSSIYLCSVIRYQETQYFGPGTRLLVL.

The V gene is TRBV5-3, the J gene TRBJ2-1, with D maybe TRBD1 (6 bases). TRBV5-3 is treated as an ORF (open reading frame) with a function not yet certain. V was cut by 4 bases and J by 0 bases, with 17 bases left in between. The CDR3 is made up of 17 amino acids. The CDR3 DNA sequence: TGTGCCAGAAGCAGCCGGGCCCAGGGGAGCTCCTACAATGAGCAGTTCTTC. Protein sequence: CARSSRAQGSSYNEQFF.

The J gene is TRBJ2-1, the V gene TRBV9; 9 bases match TRBD2. The CDR3 is 17 amino acids. From germline, CDR1 is SGDLS and CDR2 YYNGEE. V lost 4 bases and J lost 5; bases outside the gene matches: 13. The CDR3 loop is CASSTLSGTSTNNEQFF. In DNA form, the CDR3 reads TGTGCCAGCAGCACCCTGTCAGGGACTAGCACTAACAATGAGCAGTTCTTC.

The chain recombines TRBV10-3 with TRBJ1-5; possibly TRBD1 for D (5 bases). The CDR3 is made up of 15 amino acids. Germline lookup yields CDR1 ENHRY and CDR2 SYGVKD. The V end lost 3 bases, the J end lost 5 bases, and 14 bases lay between the germline ends. The DNA for the CDR3 is TGTGCCATCAGTGATTTTGGGGGGTTCGATCAGCCCCAGCATTTT. As protein: CAISDFGGFDQPQHF.